This T cell receptor beta chain was retrieved from a study of blood T cell repertoires in COVID-19. About the study: Specimens from acute and convalescent COVID-19 originated in the United States, Italy and Spain. PBMCs, B-cell-depleted T cells, or T cells were the source of the cDNA or gDNA that made up the material.

This CDR3 comprises 15 residues. The germline V gene encodes CDR1 LGHDT and CDR2 YNNKEL (reference sequence). V trimming: 7 bases; J trimming: 6 bases; junction bases outside the gene matches: 12. As processed by the authors: Estimation of nucleated cell counts relied on the amplification of reference gene primers. TCRdb's copy holds only in-frame clones and misses some; the assay was immunoSEQ multiplex PCR. D and trimming come from the DNA, and the V and J calls and clone size come from that table. Here the sample spans 350,000 to 550,000 clones, 75% to 90% being singletons. This sequence joins TRBV3-1 (or the pseudogene TRBV3-2) and TRBJ2-1; 7 bases map to TRBD2. The receptor comes from a woman younger than 45 with acute or convalescent COVID-19. The specimen sequenced was peripheral blood. DNA for the CDR3: TGTGCCAGCATCCATCCGACTAGCCGGTTCAATGAGCAGTTCTTC. It yields the protein CASIHPTSRFNEQFF.